Listed below are T cell receptor beta chains from one sample, sequenced in a study of CD8 T cells in ankylosing spondylitis. TCRdb re-analysed the 5' RACE reads in MiXCR, keeping a single row per CDR3 protein. The sample includes 750,000 to 850,000 distinct CDR3 sequences, 10% to 15% of them seen just once. Source material: blood, either unsorted or a sorted T cell fraction (not recorded which). These receptors were obtained from a male donor with ankylosing spondylitis. Each CDR3 is given with its conserved first and last residue. The order of the fields is clone size, V gene, J gene, D gene, CDR3 DNA, CDR3 protein. The D gene is left open where the match is weak. Rows give clone size only sometimes, using once, few, many, or a class for an expanded clone.

>few|TRBV5-5|TRBJ2-2|NA
TGTGCCAGCAGCTTTGACCCAATCTCCTCAAACACCGGGGAGCTGTTTTTT
CASSFDPISSNTGELFF
>many|TRBV27|TRBJ1-2|NA
TGTGCCAGCAGACCACACGACAGTATCAGTGGCTACACCTTC
CASRPHDSISGYTF
>NA|TRBV9|TRBJ1-5|NA
TGTGCCAGCAGGAGGGATTTTATTCAGCCCCAGCATTTT
CASRRDFIQPQHF
>NA|TRBV28|TRBJ1-1|TRBD1
TGTGCCAGCAGCTGGAGACGGACAGGGGGCCTCTTTTCTGAAGCTTTCTTT
CASSWRRTGGLFSEAFF
>many|TRBV4-1|TRBJ2-7|NA
TGCGCCAGCAGCCGAGACAGGTTCGGCTCCTACGAGCAGTACTTC
CASSRDRFGSYEQYF
>NA|TRBV10-3|TRBJ1-5|NA
TGTGCCATCAGAAAGGGCCGTAATCAGCCCCAGCATTTT
CAIRKGRNQPQHF
>NA|TRBV11-2|TRBJ1-5|NA
TGTGCCAGCAGCTTAGATAACCCTCAGCCCCAGCATTTT
CASSLDNPQPQHF
>many|TRBV7-2|TRBJ2-5|NA
TGTGCCAGCAGCTTAAATTCCGGGGGCACGGAGACCCAGTACTTC
CASSLNSGGTETQYF
>many|TRBV5-1|TRBJ1-2|NA
TGCGCCAGCAGCTTGTCCGGCGGAAGCTATGGCTACACCTTC
CASSLSGGSYGYTF
>few|TRBV12-3/TRBV12-4|TRBJ1-4|NA
TGTGCCAGCAGTTTAGTGGGGCAGATTAATGAAAAACTGTTTTTT
CASSLVGQINEKLFF
>few|TRBV20-1|TRBJ1-5|TRBD1
TGCAGTGCCACGGACAGGACTTATAGCAATCAGCCCCAGCATTTT
CSATDRTYSNQPQHF
>few|TRBV27|TRBJ2-3|TRBD2
TGTGCCAGCAGTTTATTGGCCCTAGCGGGGGCCCCAGATACGCAGTATTTT
CASSLLALAGAPDTQYF
>few|TRBV5-5|TRBJ2-7|NA
TGTGCCAGCAGCCTCGGGCTGGGTCCCCTCTCCTACGAGCAGTACTTC
CASSLGLGPLSYEQYF
>NA|TRBV20-1|TRBJ2-7|NA
TGCAGTGCTCGACGTCGAGGGGCCCTTAACTACGAGCAGTACTTC
CSARRRGALNYEQYF
>few|TRBV5-1|TRBJ1-1|NA
TGCGCCAGCAGCCGCGAGTACAGGGCCGCTGAAGCTTTCTTT
CASSREYRAAEAFF
>few|TRBV20-1|TRBJ1-1|NA
TGCAGTGCTAGAACCGAGGCCCGGGGGGTAGCTTTCTTT
CSARTEARGVAFF
>NA|TRBV11-2|TRBJ1-1|TRBD1
TGTGCCAGCAGCTTAGCGGCGGGGGGACAGAGAACTGAAGCTTTCTTT
CASSLAAGGQRTEAFF
>NA|TRBV4-3|TRBJ2-3|NA
TGCGCCAGCAGCCAAGTCGGGCAAACCACAGATACGCAGTATTTT
CASSQVGQTTDTQYF
>few|TRBV4-2|TRBJ2-1|TRBD2
TGTGCCAGCAGCCAAGGCGGGGGGAGCTCCTACAATGAGCAGTTCTTC
CASSQGGGSSYNEQFF
>NA|TRBV3-1|TRBJ2-5|TRBD2
TGTGCCAGCAGCTCGTTTGGCGGGGGGGCCGCAGAGACCCAGTACTTC
CASSSFGGGAAETQYF
>few|TRBV7-2|TRBJ1-3|NA
TGTGCCAGCAGCCCCCGAGGACGAGGAGGAGGAAACACCATATATTTT
CASSPRGRGGGNTIYF
>few|TRBV20-1|TRBJ2-7|NA
TGCAGTGCTTTACCCGTGATCGGGAGTCACGAGCAGTACTTC
CSALPVIGSHEQYF
>few|TRBV20-1|TRBJ2-1|TRBD2
TGCAGTGCTAGAGATTCAAGGACGGGGGGATACAATGAGCAGTTCTTC
CSARDSRTGGYNEQFF
>NA|TRBV20-1|TRBJ2-7|NA
TGCAGTGCTAACCGGCCCCTCGGTGACAACGAGCAGTACTTC
CSANRPLGDNEQYF
>few|TRBV24-1|TRBJ2-3|NA
TGTGCCACCAGTGACGCCGCGACAGCTCCAGATACGCAGTATTTT
CATSDAATAPDTQYF
>few|TRBV15|TRBJ2-7|NA
TGTGCCACCAGGAGAGCCGGCACAGCCTACGAGCAGTACTTC
CATRRAGTAYEQYF
>many|TRBV2|TRBJ2-2|NA
TGTGCCAGTTTAACAGGGAGCACCGGGGAGCTGTTTTTT
CASLTGSTGELFF
>NA|TRBV20-1|TRBJ1-2|NA
TGCTGTGCTAGAGATCCCCTTCTTGGAACATCTAACTATGGCTACACCTTC
CCARDPLLGTSNYGYTF
>few|TRBV3-1|TRBJ1-1|NA
TGTGCCAGCAGCCAAGGACAAAAAAAAGCTTTCTTT
CASSQGQKKAFF